The rows below give T cell receptor beta chains drawn from one sample of a study of identical twins. TCRdb ran MiXCR on the 5' RACE reads and lists one entry per CDR3 protein. The sample lists roughly 230,000 distinct CDR3 sequences, about 8.3% occurring once. These sequences were also reported in another study, on yellow fever vaccine responses in identical twins.

The source material was CD8+ T cells sorted from blood. The receptors were sampled from a woman between 18 and 29 years old in good health. The CDR3 runs from the conserved cysteine through the conserved F or W. D genes are given only for firm matches. Size tells how often a clone was seen (once, few, many) or the class of an expanded clone, and some rows leave it out.

v_gene: TRBV4-2; d_gene: TRBD1; j_gene: TRBJ2-7; abundance: -; CDR3nt: TGTGCCAGCAGCCAAAACAGGGGGCTGTACGAGCAGTACTTC; CDR3aa: CASSQNRGLYEQYF
v_gene: TRBV29-1; d_gene: -; j_gene: TRBJ2-3; abundance: many; CDR3nt: TGCAGCGTTGTGGGCCTAGAACACACAGATACGCAGTATTTT; CDR3aa: CSVVGLEHTDTQYF
v_gene: TRBV20-1; d_gene: -; j_gene: TRBJ2-1; abundance: -; CDR3nt: TGCAGTGCTAGAGCTCGAACATCCTACAATGAGCAGTTCTTC; CDR3aa: CSARARTSYNEQFF
v_gene: TRBV21-1; d_gene: -; j_gene: TRBJ2-5; abundance: few; CDR3nt: TGTGCCAGCAGCAAAGACCGACAGGGGGCAGGAGAGACCCAGTACTTC; CDR3aa: CASSKDRQGAGETQYF
v_gene: TRBV25-1; d_gene: -; j_gene: TRBJ2-7; abundance: many; CDR3nt: TGTGCCAGCAGTGAAGGGCAGGGAAACGGAATCTCCTACGAGCAGTACTTC; CDR3aa: CASSEGQGNGISYEQYF
v_gene: TRBV27; d_gene: -; j_gene: TRBJ2-7; abundance: few; CDR3nt: TGTGCCAGCAGCCCAAGCTTATTGGGGGACGAGCAGTACTTC; CDR3aa: CASSPSLLGDEQYF
v_gene: TRBV28; d_gene: TRBD1; j_gene: TRBJ2-2; abundance: few; CDR3nt: TGTGCCAGCCGACCTGGGGACAGGGAACTCACCGGGGAGCTGTTTTTT; CDR3aa: CASRPGDRELTGELFF
v_gene: TRBV20-1; d_gene: -; j_gene: TRBJ2-7; abundance: few; CDR3nt: TGCAGTGCTTCCCCGCCTTTGACTCCTTGGGAGAGCTCCTACGAGCAGTACTTC; CDR3aa: CSASPPLTPWESSYEQYF
v_gene: TRBV4-1; d_gene: -; j_gene: TRBJ2-3; abundance: few; CDR3nt: TGCGCCAGCAGCCAAGAGTCAGGGTGGACAGATACGCAGTATTTT; CDR3aa: CASSQESGWTDTQYF
v_gene: TRBV6-1; d_gene: -; j_gene: TRBJ2-2; abundance: -; CDR3nt: TGTGCCAGCTCCGGGACACCGGGCCTCATGACCGGGGAGCTGTTTTTT; CDR3aa: CASSGTPGLMTGELFF
v_gene: TRBV10-3; d_gene: TRBD2; j_gene: TRBJ2-1; abundance: few; CDR3nt: TGTGCCATCAGTGACCCCGGGAGGCTGGAGGACAATGAGCAGTTCTTC; CDR3aa: CAISDPGRLEDNEQFF
v_gene: TRBV15; d_gene: TRBD1; j_gene: TRBJ2-1; abundance: many; CDR3nt: TGTGCCACCAGCAACAGACAGGGGAACGGCAATGAGCAGTTCTTC; CDR3aa: CATSNRQGNGNEQFF
v_gene: TRBV20-1; d_gene: -; j_gene: TRBJ1-1; abundance: few; CDR3nt: TGCAGTGCTGTAAGAGTAGGGAGGACTGAAGCTTTCTTT; CDR3aa: CSAVRVGRTEAFF
v_gene: TRBV11-2; d_gene: -; j_gene: TRBJ2-6; abundance: few; CDR3nt: TGTGCCAGCACCTCGGCCTCTGGGGCCAACGTCCTGACTTTC; CDR3aa: CASTSASGANVLTF
v_gene: TRBV12-3/TRBV12-4; d_gene: TRBD2; j_gene: TRBJ2-7; abundance: -; CDR3nt: TGTGCCAGCAGGGGATCGTGGGGGGGAGGCTACGAGCAGTACTTC; CDR3aa: CASRGSWGGGYEQYF
v_gene: TRBV27; d_gene: TRBD2; j_gene: TRBJ2-1; abundance: many; CDR3nt: TGTGCCAGCACCTCCTGGCTAGCGGGAGGAGGGATACATGAGCAGTTCTTC; CDR3aa: CASTSWLAGGGIHEQFF
v_gene: TRBV28; d_gene: TRBD2; j_gene: TRBJ2-5; abundance: few; CDR3nt: TGTGCCAGCAAGGGGACTAGTCGGCTGAAGGAGACCCAGTACTTC; CDR3aa: CASKGTSRLKETQYF
v_gene: TRBV20-1; d_gene: -; j_gene: TRBJ1-3; abundance: -; CDR3nt: TGCAGTGCTAGACATGGCTCTGGAAACACCATATATTTT; CDR3aa: CSARHGSGNTIYF
v_gene: TRBV11-2; d_gene: TRBD2; j_gene: TRBJ2-5; abundance: -; CDR3nt: TGTGCCAGCAGCTCAGGGGTTGCTAGCGGGGGTTGGCAAGAGACCCAGTACTTC; CDR3aa: CASSSGVASGGWQETQYF
v_gene: TRBV29-1; d_gene: TRBD1; j_gene: TRBJ2-7; abundance: many; CDR3nt: TGCAGCGTTGAATATATTGGACAGGGGGTTAACGAGCAGTACTTC; CDR3aa: CSVEYIGQGVNEQYF
v_gene: TRBV6-5; d_gene: -; j_gene: TRBJ2-5; abundance: many; CDR3nt: TGTGCCAGCAGTTACGACAGCGGAGAGACCCAGTACTTC; CDR3aa: CASSYDSGETQYF
v_gene: TRBV10-3; d_gene: -; j_gene: TRBJ1-2; abundance: many; CDR3nt: TGTGCCATCAGTGAGTTATTACATGGCTACACCTTC; CDR3aa: CAISELLHGYTF
v_gene: TRBV5-1; d_gene: -; j_gene: TRBJ2-1; abundance: -; CDR3nt: TGCGCCAGCAGGGCCCCCGGGGGTCATGAGCAGTTCTTC; CDR3aa: CASRAPGGHEQFF